This T cell receptor (beta chain) was documented in a study of read filtering for tumor transcriptome and immune sequencing (dated by TCRdb to the early 2020s). About the investigation overall: The cohort had fewer than 20 male and 15 or so female patients with a mean age of about 70 years, ranging from about 47 to 90. One of the main goals was to work out a read-filtering strategy for immune repertoire data, in particular whether clonotypes backed by only a single read should be removed. By revised international staging, roughly 8 patients were R-ISS I, some 16 were R-ISS II and about seven were R-ISS III. After DNase treatment, whole-transcriptome libraries were prepared with the TruSeq RNA Access Library Prep Kit. Using the same bone marrow samples, the study ran both targeted immune repertoire sequencing and bulk whole-transcriptome sequencing and then compared the TCR repertoires from each method. TCR-region mapped reads per sample ranged from about 4.05 to 10.27 million with IR-seq versus only about 85 to 1,300 with RNA-seq. Broad study findings and their caveats: Single-read clonotypes made up around 82% of clonotypes but only roughly 3.5% of total reads in IR-seq, compared with more than 70% of clonotypes and 44.6% of reads in RNA-seq. Rather than purified T cells, the sorted CD138-negative fraction was a mixed bone marrow immune population. Clonotypes were captured by IR-seq at much higher depth and more reliably than by RNA-seq, and smaller IR-seq throughput was sufficient for identification of most shared clonotypes. Removing single-read clonotypes increased the correlation between IR-seq and RNA-seq shared clonotype proportions.

This clonotype showed up many times. No antigen is known for it. No much larger clone exists at a distance of one base, and base qualities are not known. Bone marrow was sampled from every patient at the time of active disease. Ficoll-Hypaque density gradient centrifugation was used to isolate the bone marrow mononuclear cells. CD138-negative cells were obtained by negative selection after labeling with CD138 magnetic microbeads on a MACS separator, removing myeloma plasma cells. Flow cytometry with CD138 antibodies on an Attune NxT was used to check how pure the isolated cells were. TRIzol reagent was used to extract total RNA, which was then quantified with a NanoDrop spectrophotometer. For each patient, paired RNA-seq and IR-seq were run on the CD138-negative bone marrow sample from that patient. V and J lose 6 bases and 4 bases, and a span of 14 bases separates them. The CDR3 numbers 13 residues from cysteine through phenylalanine. The CDR3 DNA has 39 bases and is translated from base 1. Per the germline V gene, SQVTM is the CDR1 and ANQGSEA is the CDR2.

Starting from approximately 0.4 ug RNA, TCR libraries were constructed with the Immunoverse kit using molecular barcoded adaptors that cover the alpha/delta and beta/gamma chains. TCR library preparation used the same RNA that was used for transcriptome sequencing. Sequencing of TCR libraries was carried out on an Illumina HiSeq 4000 with 2 x 150 cycles. Regarding the original processing steps: MiXCR aligned TCR reads to human V, D, J and C references and assembled the aligned reads into CDR3 clonotypes, with quality filtering and error correction included. Clonotype counts and gene usage diversity were analyzed with the tcR package in R. Raw mapping reads were checked after the RNA-seq reads had been mapped by STAR aligner version 2.5.3a onto the human GRCh37 genome. To test how sequencing depth affects detected clonotypes, IR-seq fastq files were randomly downsampled with Seqtk 1.3. TCRdb itself trimmed the public reads at Q25 with fastp, ran MiXCR and retained productive beta chains. Rows merge per CDR3 protein into single entries with the most common DNA and genes. It is TCRdb's table, rather than the study itself, that gives the V and J calls and clone size. This sample gives about 58,000 distinct CDR3 sequences in total; approximately 13% of them show up just once. The ten biggest clones cover roughly 17% of the sample.

The sequenced sample consisted of a population of CD138-negative cells sorted from bone marrow. The sample's cell subset or site, from its label and the paper: bone marrow mononuclear cells depleted of CD138+ plasma/myeloma cells by negative magnetic selection. The sequence derives from a donor older than 35 with multiple myeloma. The V gene is TRBV29-1 and the J gene is TRBJ2-3; the D segment might be TRBD1 or TRBD2, since each matches 5 bases. The CDR3 region reads CSVAQGPADTQYF. The DNA sequence is as follows: TGCAGCGTGGCCCAGGGACCTGCAGATACGCAGTATTTT.